Listed here are 3 T cell receptor beta chains from one sample, sequenced in a study of CD8 T cells in ankylosing spondylitis. Via MiXCR, TCRdb re-called the 5' RACE reads, giving one row per CDR3 protein. The table shows approximately 210,000 distinct CDR3 sequences, with over 10% occurring only once. Sequenced input: blood, either unsorted or a sorted T cell fraction (not recorded which). The receptors were gathered from a male donor with ankylosing spondylitis or in good health (not recorded which).

The chain links TRBV11-3 to TRBJ1-1; D is unclear. CDR1 and CDR2 (germline): SGHNT, YENEEA. This CDR3 contains 12 residues. Trimming removed 5 bases at V and 0 bases at J, with 4 bases between. The CDR3 loop is CASSDMNTEAFF. The DNA of the CDR3 is TGTGCCAGCAGCGACATGAACACTGAAGCTTTCTTT.

V and J are TRBV7-9 and TRBJ2-1; TRBD2 matches at 7 bases. Germline CDR1 is SEHNR and CDR2 is FQNEAQ (reference sequence). CDR3 size: 13 residues. After removal of 10 bases from V and 2 bases from J, the junction contained 5 bases not matched to a gene. The CDR3 protein is CATASGPYNEQFF. As DNA, the CDR3 is TGTGCCACCGCTAGCGGTCCCTACAATGAGCAGTTCTTC. Full variable domain (remainder filled in from reference TRBV7-9 and TRBJ2-1): DTGVSQNPRHKITKRGQNVTFRCDPISEHNRLYWYRQTLGQGPEFLTYFQNEAQLEKSRLLSDRFSAERPKGSFSTLEIQRTEQGDSAMYLCATASGPYNEQFFGPGTRLTVL.

The rearrangement links TRBV6-1 to TRBJ2-7; 9 bases agree with TRBD1. In germline, CDR1 is MNHNS, CDR2 SASEGT. The V segment lost 5 bases and the J segment 0 bases; nucleotides outside the gene matches: 5. The CDR3 contains 15 residues. The CDR3 loop reads CASSNYRGLSYEQYF. In nucleotides, the CDR3 is TGTGCCAGCAGTAATTACAGGGGGCTCTCCTACGAGCAGTACTTC.